The sequence of this TCR beta chain was determined in a study of cytomegalovirus exposure and HLA in healthy donors. In the study overall: Of all 360 or so donors who were genotyped, 70% to 85% belonged to the Caucasian-associated ancestry cluster. General observations from the study: Association with HLA alleles at 0.05 false discovery rate was found for 16,951 TCR beta sequences in a later analysis. It was likely that a cluster of highly shared sequence variants was a sequencing artifact. By a later analysis, the bulk of CMV-associated TCR beta chains appeared HLA-restricted.

A remark on this clone: Its target is unknown. Other nucleotide sequences in the sample specify the same CDR3.

The CDR3 extends over 14 amino acids. Germline CDR1 reads SQVTM; CDR2 reads ANQGSEA. With 1 base clipped from V and 2 bases from J, the junction kept 4 bases outside the gene matches. This PCR relied on a set of 60 Vbeta primers and 13 Jbeta primers. Clones were read by immunoSEQ multiplex PCR, and TCRdb kept only the in-frame ones, dropping some. The sample includes fewer than 120,000 clones, less than 85% of them seen just once. V is TRBV29-1 and J is TRBJ2-7; 8 bases are a match to TRBD1. The sequence was obtained from a man younger than 45 in good health and CMV-seropositive. The sequencing sample was made of PBMCs. CDR3 amino acids: CSVEAGTGTYEQYF. Written as DNA, the CDR3 is TGCAGCGTTGAAGCCGGGACAGGAACCTACGAGCAGTACTTC.